The 14 T cell receptor beta chains in this list originate from one sample, sequenced in a study of radiotherapy plus CTLA-4 blockade in lung cancer. Produced via immunoSEQ multiplex PCR; TCRdb's table is partial and in-frame only. Of some 64,000 clones listed, approximately 76% are singletons. Sequences were derived from peripheral blood, sampled from a patient treated with radiotherapy plus ipilimumab. The receptors stem from a human donor with non-small cell lung cancer whose response to radiotherapy plus ipilimumab could not be evaluated. Some clones in this sample may be carry-over from other donors' samples.

The chain joins TRBV4-3 to TRBJ2-7; 15 bases are a match to TRBD2. The germline V gene encodes CDR1 LGHNA and CDR2 YSLEER. The CDR3 totals 15 residues. The CDR3 spells CQPGTSGGIHYEQYF. DNA for the CDR3: TGCCAGCCAGGGACTAGCGGGGGGATCCACTACGAGCAGTACTTC.

The CDR3 region has the DNA TGTGCCAGCAGTTTTACAGGGGGCGCGGAGTATGGCTACACCTTC. It codes for CASSFTGGAEYGYTF. This chain uses TRBV7-2 with TRBJ1-2; TRBD1 aligns across 9 bases. Germline CDR1 SGHTA, CDR2 FQGNSA. Unmatched junction bases numbered 10, after V lost 6 bases and J lost 5 bases. The CDR3 contains 15 residues. Variable domain in full (rest from reference TRBV7-2 and TRBJ1-2): GAGVSQSPSNKVTEKGKDVELRCDPISGHTALYWYRQSLGQGLEFLIYFQGNSAPDKSGLPSDRFSAERTGGSVSTLTIQRTQQEDSAVYLCASSFTGGAEYGYTFGSGTRLTVV.

V usage is TRBV21-1 and J usage is TRBJ2-7; the D call of TRBD2 is as the table states it, not checked on the DNA. TRBV21-1 is given as a pseudogene. There are 17 residues in the CDR3. The CDR3 region is CASSSPPRGQNSYEQYF. CDR3 in DNA: TGTGCCAGCAGCAGCCCCCCGAGAGGGCAGAACTCCTACGAGCAGTACTTC.

A single count supports this clone. Other DNA sequences in the sample encode the same CDR3. The chain links TRBV4-1 to TRBJ1-6; 9 bases align to TRBD1. This CDR3 spans 15 amino acids. Per germline, CDR1 MGHRA and CDR2 YSYEKL. V lost 4 bases and J lost 7; bases outside the gene matches: 5. The CDR3 protein is CASSLLGQGNSPLHF. Written as DNA, the CDR3 is TGCGCCAGCAGCCTACTCGGACAGGGGAATTCACCCCTCCACTTT.

In its sample, this clone was seen a few times. CDR3 sequence: CASSEGVSQGRGNQPQHF. For the CDR3, the DNA is TGCGCCAGCAGCGAGGGGGTCTCACAGGGTAGGGGGAATCAGCCCCAGCATTTT. The chain uses TRBV10-1 and TRBJ1-5, with D perhaps TRBD1 (6 bases). Germline assignment: CDR1 WNHNN and CDR2 SYGVQD (reference sequence). Between the trimmed V and J ends, which lost 6 bases and 4 bases, there was a span of 25 bases. The CDR3 is made up of 18 amino acids.

V and J are TRBV7-2 and TRBJ1-1; 9 nucleotides line up with TRBD1. Per germline, CDR1 SGHTA and CDR2 FQGNSA. This CDR3 has 13 amino acids. Trimming took 11 bases from V and 1 from J; bases not matched to a gene: 5. CDR3 amino acids: CAGQGPPNTEAFF. The DNA of the CDR3 is TGTGCCGGACAGGGGCCCCCGAACACTGAAGCTTTCTTT.

This clone occurred a few times. The genes are TRBV9 and TRBJ1-1; 9 bases align to TRBD1. The CDR3 is 16 amino acids. Trimming took 0 bases from V and 2 from J; bases not matched to a gene: 5. Germline assignment: CDR1 SGDLS and CDR2 YYNGEE. In DNA form, the CDR3 reads TGTGCCAGCAGCGTAGGGATTACAGGGGGCAACACTGAAGCTTTCTTT. It specifies CASSVGITGGNTEAFF.

CDR3 residues: CASSLTRGTVIAEAFF. The DNA for the CDR3 is TGTGCCAGCAGCCTGACGCGGGGGACTGTGATCGCTGAAGCTTTCTTT. The rearrangement uses TRBV14 and TRBJ1-1; D might be TRBD1 (5 bases). The CDR3 is 16 residues long. CDR1 SGHDN and CDR2 FVKESK come from the germline V gene. Trimming pared 4 bases from V and 6 bases from J, leaving 21 bases between.

V is TRBV6-6 and J is TRBJ2-3, with 8 bases that match TRBD2. With V trimmed by 0 bases and J by 5 bases, 7 bases remained unmatched. Germline CDR1 is MNHNY and CDR2 is SVGAGI (reference sequence). The CDR3 consists of 16 residues. The chain's CDR3 is CASSYSPGGAGDTQYF. As DNA, the CDR3 is TGTGCCAGCAGTTACTCTCCGGGGGGGGCGGGAGATACGCAGTATTTT.

V usage is TRBV6-6 and J usage is TRBJ1-6; TRBD1 matches at 7 bases. After removal of 6 bases from V and 10 bases from J, the junction contained 9 bases not matched to a gene. Looked up from germline, CDR1 is MNHNY and CDR2 is SVGAGI (reference sequence). The CDR3 is made up of 14 amino acids. CDR3 region: CASRTGQIQSPLHF. The CDR3, as DNA: TGTGCCAGCAGGACAGGGCAAATACAGTCACCCCTCCACTTT.

The table lists this clone with a few counts. The chain couples TRBV7-6 to TRBJ2-7; maybe TRBD1 (5 bases). The CDR3 is 12 amino acids. V was pared by 4 bases and J by 7 bases, with 11 bases between. Looked up from germline, CDR1 is SGHVS and CDR2 is FNYEAQ. CDR3 in DNA: TGTGCCAGCAGCTACCAGGGTAGTGAGCAGTACTTC. Translation: CASSYQGSEQYF.

The chain carries TRBV28 and TRBJ1-1, with 8 bases lining up with TRBD1. Unmatched junction bases numbered 6, after V lost 2 bases and J lost 1 base. Per the germline V gene, CDR1 is MDHEN and CDR2 is SYDVKM. The CDR3 sequence is 16 residues long. CDR3 protein: CASSLGQGVGNTEAFF. The CDR3 DNA reads TGTGCCAGCAGTTTAGGACAGGGTGTGGGGAACACTGAAGCTTTCTTT. The entire variable domain, with the rest obtained from reference TRBV28 and TRBJ1-1, is as follows: DVKVTQSSRYLVKRTGEKVFLECVQDMDHENMFWYRQDPGLGLRLIYFSYDVKMKEKGDIPEGYSVSREKKERFSLILESASTNQTSMYLCASSLGQGVGNTEAFFGQGTRLTVV.

This clone turned up a few times. The chain couples TRBV19 to TRBJ1-1, with 7 positions matching TRBD1. The germline V gene encodes CDR1 LNHDA and CDR2 SQIVND (reference sequence). CDR3 length equals 13 residues. Germline trimming cut 6 bases from V and 1 base from J; bases unmatched to any gene: 2. The CDR3 is CASRQGRNTEAFF. CDR3 bases: TGTGCCAGTAGACAGGGGAGGAACACTGAAGCTTTCTTT. Together with reference TRBV19 and TRBJ1-1, the CDR3 gives the full variable domain: DGGITQSPKYLFRKEGQNVTLSCEQNLNHDAMYWYRQDPGQGLRLIYYSQIVNDFQKGDIAEGYSVSREKKESFPLTVTSAQKNPTAFYLCASRQGRNTEAFFGQGTRLTVV.

This clone was detected once. CDR3 nucleotides: TGTGCCAGCAGTGATCCCGGACAGTTTAACTATGGCTACACCTTC. It yields the protein CASSDPGQFNYGYTF. The genes are TRBV25-1 and TRBJ1-2, with D perhaps matching TRBD1 (6 bases). Germline V gene lookup returns CDR1 MGHDK and CDR2 SYGVNS. Trimming took 3 bases from V and 1 from J, leaving 12 bases between them. This CDR3 is 15 amino acids long.